This is a list of T cell receptor beta chains from one sample in a study of cytomegalovirus exposure and HLA in healthy donors. Sequencing used immunoSEQ multiplex PCR; TCRdb keeps in-frame clones, though not all of them. There are some 100,000 clones in the sample; about four fifths occur only once, and around 3.5% lies in the top ten. The sample taken for sequencing was PBMCs. The source of these receptors is a male donor in good health and CMV-seropositive. Each CDR3 is given with its conserved first and last residue. D genes are given only for firm matches. Where a row states a size, it is once, few, many or the class of an expanded clone; other rows omit it.

J	size	V	D	CDR3	DNA
TRBJ2-1	.	TRBV18	TRBD1	CASSPDRGPNEQFF	TGTGCCAGCTCACCAGACAGGGGACCCAATGAGCAGTTCTTC
TRBJ2-7	.	TRBV9	TRBD1	CASSPHRGTGGSYEQYF	TGTGCCAGCAGCCCCCATCGAGGGACAGGGGGCTCCTACGAGCAGTACTTC
TRBJ2-7	.	TRBV5-1	TRBD2	CASSLNSGGTYEQYF	TGCGCCAGCAGCTTAAATAGCGGGGGGACCTACGAGCAGTACTTC
TRBJ2-7	.	TRBV15	TRBD1	CATSRGGDRGKYEQYF	TGTGCCACCAGCAGAGGGGGGGACAGGGGGAAATACGAGCAGTACTTC
TRBJ2-1	.	TRBV7-9	TRBD1	CASSSPRRDRGYNEQFF	TGTGCCAGCAGCTCCCCACGACGGGACAGGGGCTACAATGAGCAGTTCTTC
TRBJ2-7	.	TRBV5-4	.	CASSLDMLAAYEQYF	TGTGCCAGCAGCTTGGATATGCTAGCAGCCTACGAGCAGTACTTC
TRBJ1-1	.	TRBV30	.	CAVNRQVGNEAFF	TGTGCCGTGAACCGACAGGTTGGAAATGAAGCTTTCTTT
TRBJ1-2	.	TRBV19	.	CASIAGDSNYGYTF	TGTGCCAGTATTGCCGGTGATTCAAACTATGGCTACACCTTC
TRBJ1-4	.	TRBV9	TRBD1	CASSPRGPPNEKLFF	TGTGCCAGCAGCCCCAGGGGGCCGCCTAATGAAAAACTGTTTTTT
TRBJ1-1	.	TRBV11-2	.	CASSSTAGITEAFF	TGTGCCAGCAGCTCTACAGCAGGGATTACTGAAGCTTTCTTT
TRBJ1-1	.	TRBV14	.	CASSPRRQGGNTEAFF	TGTGCCAGCAGCCCAAGGCGGCAGGGAGGTAACACTGAAGCTTTCTTT
TRBJ2-2	.	TRBV7-9	.	CASSEEGELFF	TGTGCCAGCAGCGAGGAGGGGGAGCTGTTTTTT
TRBJ2-3	.	TRBV2	TRBD2	CASTGTSGGAGRNTQYF	TGTGCCAGCACCGGGACTAGCGGGGGGGCCGGGAGGAATACGCAGTATTTT
TRBJ2-1	.	TRBV5-1	TRBD1	CASSSSGTGGWENEQFF	TGCGCCAGCAGCTCATCCGGGACAGGGGGCTGGGAAAATGAGCAGTTCTTC
TRBJ2-1	.	TRBV19	.	CASSGRGPYNEQFF	TGTGCCAGTAGCGGCAGGGGCCCTTACAATGAGCAGTTCTTC
TRBJ2-7	.	TRBV5-6	.	CASLGASYEQYF	TGTGCCAGCCTGGGGGCCTCCTACGAGCAGTACTTC
TRBJ2-1	.	TRBV4-3	TRBD2	CASSQASGGPNEQFF	TGCGCCAGCAGCCAAGCTAGCGGGGGTCCCAATGAGCAGTTCTTC
TRBJ2-1	.	TRBV27	TRBD2	CASRRTRPPGDNEQFF	TGTGCCAGCAGGCGGACTAGACCTCCGGGAGACAATGAGCAGTTCTTC
TRBJ1-1	.	TRBV5-4	.	CASSSWGRGANTEAFF	TGTGCCAGCAGCTCATGGGGGAGGGGCGCAAACACTGAAGCTTTCTTT
TRBJ2-7	.	TRBV10-1	.	CASSEFAGEEQYF	TGCGCCAGCAGTGAATTCGCAGGGGAGGAGCAGTACTTC
TRBJ1-2	.	TRBV2	.	CASTGEGIYGYTF	TGTGCCAGCACTGGGGAGGGCATCTATGGCTACACCTTC
TRBJ2-7	few	TRBV6-5	.	CATLRGSEQYF	TGTGCCACCCTTCGGGGGAGCGAGCAGTACTTC
TRBJ2-5	.	TRBV27	.	CASKQARGTQYF	TGTGCCAGCAAGCAAGCCCGTGGGACCCAGTACTTC
TRBJ2-7	few	TRBV25-1	.	CASSEADRTYEQYF	TGTGCCAGCAGTGAAGCTGACAGGACCTACGAGCAGTACTTC
TRBJ2-7	few	TRBV7-6	TRBD1	CASSLTGERNEQYF	TGTGCCAGCAGCTTGACAGGGGAAAGGAACGAGCAGTACTTC
TRBJ1-1	.	TRBV7-6	.	CASSLGAGEAFF	TGTGCCAGCAGCTTAGGGGCAGGAGAAGCTTTCTTT
TRBJ1-1	few	TRBV19	.	CASSIGVYGGAFF	TGTGCCAGTAGTATAGGCGTCTACGGGGGAGCTTTCTTT
TRBJ2-7	.	TRBV4-1	.	CASSQDRSSYEQYF	TGCGCCAGCAGCCAAGATAGAAGTTCCTACGAGCAGTACTTC
TRBJ1-1	.	TRBV11-2	TRBD1	CASSFWDRDTEAFF	TGTGCCAGCAGCTTTTGGGACAGGGACACTGAAGCTTTCTTT
TRBJ1-2	.	TRBV6-5	.	CAIKGAGAYGYTF	TGTGCCATTAAAGGGGCGGGGGCCTATGGCTACACCTTC
TRBJ2-5	.	TRBV5-8	.	CASSSLLGRQETQYF	TGTGCCAGCAGCTCGTTACTAGGAAGACAAGAGACCCAGTACTTC